The 18 T cell receptor beta chains reported below all come from one sample, sequenced in a study of blood T cell repertoires in COVID-19. Clones were sequenced by immunoSEQ multiplex PCR, and TCRdb holds only the in-frame ones, with some missing. The sample contains approximately 190,000 clones, around 84% of which appear only once. The sequencing sample was made of peripheral blood. Source of these receptors: a man aged 25 to 40 with active or convalescent COVID-19.

The rearrangement uses TRBV28 and TRBJ1-2; 9 nucleotides line up with TRBD1. Per germline, CDR1 MDHEN and CDR2 SYDVKM. J lost 5 bases, V lost 8 bases, and 12 bases had no gene match. This CDR3 is 15 amino acids long. CDR3 in DNA: TGTGCCAGCTCTTCACGGACAGGGGTCAAGTATGGCTACACCTTC. It specifies CASSSRTGVKYGYTF.

This clone turned up a few times. The rearrangement joins TRBV5-8 to TRBJ1-1, with TRBD1 as a possible D gene (5 bases). Germline V gene data show CDR1 as SGHTS and CDR2 as YDEGEE. With 2 bases removed from V and 11 bases from J, the gap between germline ends came to 19 bases. The CDR3 consists of 14 residues. CDR3 bases: TGTGCCAGCAGCTTACCCTTTTCCCGGGGGAGGGCTTTCTTT. Translated: CASSLPFSRGRAFF.

The CDR3 here is CASRTPLTSGANTQYF. In nucleotides, the CDR3 is TGTGCCAGCCGAACCCCCCTGACTAGCGGGGCCAATACGCAGTATTTT. The chain recombines TRBV27 with TRBJ2-3; 11 bases fit TRBD2. The CDR3 has 16 amino acids. Germline lookup yields CDR1 MNHEY and CDR2 SMNVEV (reference sequence). J lost 7 bases, V lost 8 bases, and 14 bases had no gene match.

The gene calls are TRBV5-1 and TRBJ2-2; 10 nucleotides align to TRBD1. The length of the CDR3 is 15 residues. CDR1 and CDR2 (germline): SGHRS, YFSETQ. V was clipped by 0 bases and J by 6 bases; unmatched bases: 2. For the CDR3, the DNA is TGCGCCAGCAGCTTGGTGACAGGGGGCTCCGGGGAGCTGTTTTTT. Amino acids: CASSLVTGGSGELFF.

This chain connects TRBV2 to TRBJ1-2; no reliable D call. CDR1 and CDR2 (germline): SNHLY, FYNNEI. V lost 6 bases, J lost 4 bases, and 9 bases lay in between. The CDR3 length is 12 residues. CDR3 in amino acids: CASRGDGYGYTF. The CDR3 DNA is TGTGCCAGCAGGGGAGACGGCTATGGCTACACCTTC. Complete variable domain (other parts from reference TRBV2 and TRBJ1-2): EPEVTQTPSHQVTQMGQEVILRCVPISNHLYFYWYRQILGQKVEFLVSFYNNEISEKSEIFDDQFSVERPDGSNFTLKIRSTKLEDSAMYFCASRGDGYGYTFGSGTRLTVV.

V is TRBV9 and J is TRBJ2-7; 8 positions match TRBD2. Germline V gene data show CDR1 as SGDLS and CDR2 as YYNGEE. Losses at the gene ends were 6 bases for V and 3 bases for J; bases not matched to a gene: 8. The CDR3 runs 14 residues. The CDR3 spells CASNPAGAVYEQYF. The CDR3, as DNA: TGTGCCAGCAACCCAGCGGGAGCGGTCTACGAGCAGTACTTC.

The rearrangement uses TRBV10-2 and TRBJ2-7; possible D gene TRBD2, 5 bases. V lost 1 base to trimming and J lost 6 bases, with 16 bases between them. Germline loops: CDR1 WSHSY, CDR2 SAAADI. This CDR3 spans 15 amino acids. The CDR3 region has the DNA TGCGCCAGCAGTGAGTTACAGTTATTGGGAGTCGAGCAGTACTTC. This gives the protein CASSELQLLGVEQYF.

The table lists this clone with a few counts. V gene TRBV28 combines with J gene TRBJ1-1, with 7 bases fitting TRBD1. The CDR3 is 16 amino acids. The V gene end was trimmed by 4 bases and the J gene end by 1 base; junction bases not matched to a gene: 9. Germline CDR1 and CDR2: MDHEN and SYDVKM. CDR3 protein: CASSSWAPGGNTEAFF. The CDR3 coding sequence is TGTGCCAGCAGTTCTTGGGCGCCAGGGGGGAACACTGAAGCTTTCTTT.

The chain combines TRBV7-9 with TRBJ2-7; 9 bases agree with TRBD2. CDR3 size: 16 residues. CDR1 and CDR2 from the germline V gene are SEHNR and FQNEAQ (reference sequence). J gave up 6 bases and V 7 bases, and 16 bases lay outside the gene matches. The CDR3 bases are TGTGCCAGCATCCCCTGGGATAGACTAGCGGAGGGCGAGCAGTACTTC. This encodes CASIPWDRLAEGEQYF. Together with reference TRBV7-9 and TRBJ2-7, the CDR3 gives the full variable domain: DTGVSQNPRHKITKRGQNVTFRCDPISEHNRLYWYRQTLGQGPEFLTYFQNEAQLEKSRLLSDRFSAERPKGSFSTLEIQRTEQGDSAMYLCASIPWDRLAEGEQYFGPGTRLTVT.

The chain joins TRBV10-1 to TRBJ2-1; D not certain. V lost 10 bases and J lost 7, with 14 bases in between. Germline V lookup: CDR1 WNHNN, CDR2 SYGVQD (reference sequence). The CDR3 is made up of 12 amino acids. CDR3 in amino acids: CANQSFGNEQFF. DNA of the CDR3: TGCGCCAACCAATCCTTCGGGAATGAGCAGTTCTTC.

This chain links TRBV19 with TRBJ2-3; 11 positions match TRBD2. Germline loops: CDR1 LNHDA, CDR2 SQIVND (reference sequence). This CDR3 comprises 14 residues. The J segment lost 5 bases and the V segment lost 9 bases, leaving 7 bases of the junction unmatched. CDR3 loop: CASGFSGGGDTQYF. CDR3 DNA sequence: TGTGCCAGCGGCTTTAGCGGGGGGGGAGATACGCAGTATTTT. The variable domain in full, completed from reference TRBV19 and TRBJ2-3, reads DGGITQSPKYLFRKEGQNVTLSCEQNLNHDAMYWYRQDPGQGLRLIYYSQIVNDFQKGDIAEGYSVSREKKESFPLTVTSAQKNPTAFYLCASGFSGGGDTQYFGPGTRLTVL.

The CDR3 sequence: CASSQDGDRGGYTF. The CDR3 nucleotides read TGTGCCAGCAGCCAAGACGGGGACAGGGGAGGCTACACCTTC. The chain carries TRBV14 and TRBJ1-2; 10 bases map to TRBD1. J gave up 8 bases and V 0 bases, and 3 bases lay outside the gene matches. CDR1 and CDR2 (germline): SGHDN, FVKESK. The CDR3 is made up of 14 amino acids.

The rearrangement uses TRBV19 and TRBJ2-7; a weak D match, TRBD2 (8 bases). The CDR3 spans 21 residues. The V gene lost 3 bases and the J gene lost 3 bases, with 33 bases spanning the gap. Germline assignment: CDR1 LNHDA and CDR2 SQIVND (reference sequence). CDR3 bases: TGTGCCAGTAGTATTGAGAGCCGGGGGACAGCCTTTGGACTAGCCGGCTACGAGCAGTACTTC. As protein: CASSIESRGTAFGLAGYEQYF.

This clone was seen a handful of times. Within the sample, other DNA sequences also encode this same CDR3. The CDR3 reads CAWSVGGSYNEQFF. The CDR3 DNA reads TGTGCCTGGAGTGTAGGCGGCAGCTACAATGAGCAGTTCTTC. The chain combines TRBV30 with TRBJ2-1; unclear D gene. CDR3 size: 14 residues. Germline lookup yields CDR1 GTSNPN and CDR2 SVGIG (reference sequence). V was clipped by 0 bases and J by 3 bases, with 9 bases between them.

The chain recombines TRBV12-3 or TRBV12-4 with TRBJ1-2, with 7 nucleotides matching TRBD1. The CDR3 is 13 residues long. The V segment lost 6 bases and the J segment 5 bases; nucleotides outside the gene matches: 6. In DNA form, the CDR3 reads TGTGCCAGCAGCACGGACAGGCAGTATGGCTACACCTTC. The encoded protein is CASSTDRQYGYTF.

The chain carries TRBV9 and TRBJ1-4; D remains unclear. V shed 3 bases and J shed 4 bases, with 16 bases lying between them. The CDR3 runs 16 residues. Germline CDR1 SGDLS, CDR2 YYNGEE. As DNA, the CDR3 is TGTGCCAGCAGCGCCCCCGGAGGGTACAGTAATGAAAAACTGTTTTTT. This codes for CASSAPGGYSNEKLFF.

The chain joins TRBV4-3 to TRBJ1-5, with D uncertain. This CDR3 has 14 residues. Trimming removed 0 bases from V and 0 bases from J, with 3 bases in between. Germline CDR1 LGHNA, CDR2 YSLEER. The CDR3 DNA sequence: TGCGCCAGCAGCCAAGATAATAGCAATCAGCCCCAGCATTTT. Residues: CASSQDNSNQPQHF.

The chain recombines TRBV29-1 with TRBJ2-3; weak D call: TRBD1 (6 bases). The CDR3 length is 14 residues. Trimming cost V 4 bases and J 1 base, with 12 bases left between them. CDR1 and CDR2 (germline): SQVTM, ANQGSEA. In DNA, the CDR3 is TGCAGCGTTGGTGACAGGATAGGCACAGATACGCAGTATTTT. Encoded protein: CSVGDRIGTDTQYF.